The subject of this entry is one T cell receptor beta chain. The data were obtained in a study of control samples from healthy donors and cancer patients. From germline, CDR1 is SGHAT and CDR2 FQNNGV. Trimming stripped 3 bases from V and 0 bases from J, with 16 bases between. The length of the CDR3 is 17 residues. Libraries were prepared by immunoSEQ multiplex PCR; TCRdb keeps only in-frame clonotypes and omits some of them. The data contain about 71,000 clones, over 85% of them singletons. The chain combines TRBV11-2 with TRBJ2-3; a possible D gene is TRBD2 (6 bases). This TCR derives from a man in his 60s with lung cancer. The sequenced sample consisted of PBMCs. DNA of the CDR3: TGTGCCAGCAGCTTGCGATTAGCGGCAGGTAGCACAGATACGCAGTATTTT. It is translated as CASSLRLAAGSTDTQYF.